This T cell receptor (beta chain) was identified during a study of CD8 T cells in ankylosing spondylitis. Study-wide points: Ankylosing spondylitis blood appeared to carry a characteristic TCR beta motif of roughly eight highly homologous variants. Matched ankylosing spondylitis synovial fluid reportedly showed significant enrichment of disease-linked clones.

TCRdb processed the 5' RACE reads anew with MiXCR; each CDR3 protein has one entry. The profile shows about 360,000 distinct CDR3 sequences, approximately 22% of them singletons. V shed 3 bases, J shed 3 bases, and the junction held 8 bases outside the gene matches. The CDR3 contains 14 residues. CDR1 and CDR2 from the germline V gene are SQVTM and ANQGSEA. A note on this clonotype: What it binds is not known.

The sample taken for sequencing was blood, either unsorted or a sorted T cell fraction (not recorded which). The V gene is TRBV29-1, the J gene TRBJ2-7; TRBD1 agrees at 7 bases. The TCR originated in a male donor with ankylosing spondylitis or in good health (not recorded which). CDR3 DNA: TGCAGCGTTGAGACAGAGGGGGACAGCTACGAGCAGTACTTC. Amino acid sequence: CSVETEGDSYEQYF.